These 9 T cell receptor beta chains were all obtained from the same sample, sequenced in a study of blood T cells in healthy people across ages. Together with a sample-barcoded 5' primer, a J-beta primer mix was included in a second PCR lasting roughly 6 to 12 cycles. From the 5' RACE reads, TCRdb called clonotypes with MiXCR, one entry per CDR3 protein. Of about 800,000 distinct CDR3 sequences listed, around 25% are singletons. A further study also used this sample, focusing on T cells of mothers and their children.

The source material was blood. These receptors were taken from a boy between 5 and 17 years old in good health.

Only a few counts were recorded for this clonotype. The chain carries TRBV7-9 and TRBJ1-6; D uncertain. The V gene's germline CDR1 is SEHNR and CDR2 FQNEAQ (reference sequence). V was shortened by 6 bases and J by 9 bases, with 9 bases between the two germline ends. The CDR3 covers 12 residues. The CDR3 spells CASSYTGSPLHF. Here the CDR3 DNA reads TGTGCCAGCAGTTACACGGGTTCACCCCTCCACTTT.

The gene calls are TRBV7-8 and TRBJ2-1, with a possible D match to TRBD1 (6 bases). Trimming left V 5 bases short and J 0 bases short, with 11 bases between. CDR1 and CDR2 (germline): SGHVS, FQNEAQ. This CDR3 is 15 amino acids long. In nucleotides, the CDR3 is TGTGCCAGCAGCCTGATCAGGGGCTCCTACAATGAGCAGTTCTTC. Its protein product is CASSLIRGSYNEQFF.

This rearrangement joins TRBV28 to TRBJ2-1; 10 bases agree with TRBD1. The assigned J gene may be wrong: the sequence end matches TRBJ2-7 better. This CDR3 is 13 amino acids long. Germline lookup yields CDR1 MDHEN and CDR2 SYDVKM. As DNA, the CDR3 is TGTGCCAGCAGGGGACAGGGGCAGGACGAGCAGTACTTC. Residues: CASRGQGQDEQYF.

V and J are TRBV7-9 and TRBJ2-2, with unresolved D. Germline assignment: CDR1 SEHNR and CDR2 FQNEAQ (reference sequence). The CDR3 consists of 13 residues. Between the trimmed V and J ends, which lost 8 bases and 6 bases, there was a span of 13 bases. This CDR3 is CASPPSASGELFF. In DNA, the CDR3 is TGTGCCAGCCCCCCAAGCGCGTCCGGGGAGCTGTTTTTT.

The rearrangement uses TRBV19 and TRBJ2-6, with D maybe TRBD1 (6 bases). The CDR3 sequence is 18 residues long. Germline CDR1 is LNHDA and CDR2 is SQIVND (reference sequence). V shed 3 bases and J shed 0 bases, with 15 bases lying between them. CDR3 in amino acids: CASSMGTRILSGANVLTF. The CDR3 region has the DNA TGTGCCAGTAGTATGGGGACACGGATCCTCTCTGGGGCCAACGTCCTGACTTTC.

This chain joins TRBV20-1 and TRBJ2-4; 10 bases map to TRBD1. The CDR3 spans 13 residues. Germline V gives CDR1 DFQATT, CDR2 SNEGSKA (reference sequence). The trim removed 6 bases at V and 8 bases at J, leaving 7 bases unmatched. CDR3 sequence: CSAPDRGIDIQYF. The CDR3 DNA sequence: TGCAGTGCCCCGGACAGGGGGATCGACATTCAGTACTTC.

V gene TRBV7-6 combines with J gene TRBJ2-1, with TRBD2 matching 9 bases. This CDR3 comprises 17 residues. Germline CDR1 reads SGHVS; CDR2 reads FNYEAQ. The V and J ends lost 5 bases and 0 bases, in that order; junction bases with no gene match: 8. The CDR3 nucleotides read TGTGCCAGCAGCCAAGGCTTTAGCGGGAGCTCCTACAATGAGCAGTTCTTC. Its translation is CASSQGFSGSSYNEQFF.

This clonotype was detected a few times. The J gene is TRBJ1-2, the V gene TRBV9; D uncertain. Trimming took off 0 bases at V and 5 bases at J, with 11 bases between the two ends. CDR3 size: 14 residues. In germline, CDR1 is SGDLS, CDR2 YYNGEE. The CDR3 region is CASSVGSVGYGYTF. The CDR3 bases are TGTGCCAGCAGCGTAGGATCTGTCGGATATGGCTACACCTTC.

The chain couples TRBV19 to TRBJ2-5; tentative D call: TRBD2 (5 bases). The V gene's germline CDR1 is LNHDA and CDR2 SQIVND (reference sequence). This CDR3 contains 12 residues. The germline V and J ends were trimmed by 3 bases and 11 bases, with 13 bases remaining between them. The CDR3 region is CASSILPGEQYF. The CDR3 bases are TGTGCCAGTAGTATTCTCCCCGGGGAGCAGTACTTC.